The 9 T cell receptor beta chains reported below all come from one sample, sequenced in a study of blood T cell repertoires in COVID-19. Data came from immunoSEQ multiplex PCR; TCRdb stores just in-frame clones and leaves some out. The sample lists around 45,000 clones, about two thirds seen once, with 5.5% to 6.5% in the top ten. Sequences were obtained from peripheral blood. These receptor sequences come from an elderly man with acute or convalescent COVID-19.

The chain couples TRBV20-1 to TRBJ2-1; 8 bases are shared with TRBD2. J gave up 3 bases and V 3 bases, and 16 bases lay outside the gene matches. Germline lookup yields CDR1 DFQATT and CDR2 SNEGSKA (reference sequence). The CDR3 has 18 amino acids. The CDR3 loop reads CSASTAGGGGVGYNEQFF. In DNA form, the CDR3 reads TGCAGTGCTAGTACGGCGGGAGGAGGAGGGGTGGGCTACAATGAGCAGTTCTTC.

A single count supports this clone. The V gene is TRBV2, the J gene TRBJ1-5, with a possible D match to TRBD1 (5 bases). The CDR3 is 16 amino acids. CDR1 is SNHLY and CDR2 is FYNNEI in the germline V gene. Trimming removed 1 base at V and 3 bases at J, with 13 bases between. The chain's CDR3 is CASSEGPGEANQPQHF. DNA for the CDR3: TGTGCCAGCAGTGAAGGCCCGGGGGAGGCCAATCAGCCCCAGCATTTT.

The rearrangement links TRBV5-6 to TRBJ2-7, with TRBD1 identical over 9 bases. Germline V CDR1 and CDR2: SGHDT, YYEEEE. Trimming cost V 2 bases and J 2 bases; bases outside gene matches: 2. The CDR3 spans 14 residues. DNA of the CDR3: TGTGCCAGCAGCTTCCGACAGGGGGCCTACGAGCAGTACTTC. Amino acid sequence: CASSFRQGAYEQYF.

The chain is built from TRBV7-2 and TRBJ2-7; the D gene is possibly TRBD1 (7 bases). Trimming removed 3 bases from V and 0 bases from J, with 15 bases in between. The germline V gene has CDR1 SGHTA and CDR2 FQGNSA. CDR3 size: 16 residues. The DNA of the CDR3 is TGTGCCAGCAGCTTTCAGAGGCGGGACAGCTCCTACGAGCAGTACTTC. This translates into CASSFQRRDSSYEQYF.

The chain couples TRBV18 to TRBJ1-1; 7 bases map to TRBD1. The CDR3 covers 17 residues. V was pared by 0 bases and J by 3 bases, with 10 bases of the junction left unmatched. Germline V gives CDR1 KGHSH, CDR2 LQKENI. The CDR3 bases are TGTGCCAGCTCACCACCGTCTTCGGGACAGACATACACTGAAGCTTTCTTT. Translated: CASSPPSSGQTYTEAFF. The complete variable domain, with remaining parts taken from reference TRBV18 and TRBJ1-1, reads NAGVMQNPRHLVRRRGQEARLRCSPMKGHSHVYWYRQLPEEGLKFMVYLQKENIIDESGMPKERFSAEFPKEGPSILRIQQVVRGDSAAYFCASSPPSSGQTYTEAFFGQGTRLTVV.

This clone was seen only a few times. The gene calls are TRBV11-3 and TRBJ1-1; 12 positions agree with TRBD1. With V trimmed by 3 bases and J by 8 bases, 7 bases remained unmatched. Per germline, CDR1 SGHNT and CDR2 YENEEA. The CDR3 spans 15 residues. CDR3: CASSFRDRGREEAFF. DNA for the CDR3: TGTGCCAGCAGCTTCCGGGACAGGGGGCGCGAGGAAGCTTTCTTT.

In this sample, this clone turned up a few times. This chain joins TRBV5-4 and TRBJ1-2; TRBD1 matches 9 bases. Trimming at V came to 2 bases and at J to 7 bases, leaving 12 bases not matched to a gene. Germline V gene sequence: CDR1 SGHNT, CDR2 YYREEE (reference sequence). This CDR3 contains 16 residues. CDR3 DNA: TGTGCCAGCAGCTTACCTGGGGACAGGGTAAGGTCTGGCTACACCTTC. Residues: CASSLPGDRVRSGYTF. The whole variable domain, remainder taken from reference TRBV5-4 and TRBJ1-2, is ETGVTQSPTHLIKTRGQQVTLRCSSQSGHNTVSWYQQALGQGPQFIFQYYREEENGRGNFPPRFSGLQFPNYSSELNVNALELDDSALYLCASSLPGDRVRSGYTFGSGTRLTVV.

This clone was seen once. J is TRBJ2-1 and V is TRBV11-3; 8 bases line up with TRBD2. Germline CDR1 SGHNT, CDR2 YENEEA. Trimming at V came to 5 bases and at J to 0 bases, leaving 0 bases not matched to a gene. This CDR3 region has 14 residues. CDR3 amino acids: CASSSGSSYNEQFF. DNA for the CDR3: TGTGCCAGCAGCAGCGGGAGCTCCTACAATGAGCAGTTCTTC.

This chain joins TRBV5-6 and TRBJ2-7; TRBD1 might be the D (6 bases). The V end lost 4 bases, the J end lost 4 bases, and 12 bases lay between the germline ends. The CDR3 has 13 amino acids. The germline V gene encodes CDR1 SGHDT and CDR2 YYEEEE. The CDR3 protein is CASSPTGRYEQYF. The CDR3 bases are TGTGCCAGCAGCCCCACAGGGCGTTACGAGCAGTACTTC.